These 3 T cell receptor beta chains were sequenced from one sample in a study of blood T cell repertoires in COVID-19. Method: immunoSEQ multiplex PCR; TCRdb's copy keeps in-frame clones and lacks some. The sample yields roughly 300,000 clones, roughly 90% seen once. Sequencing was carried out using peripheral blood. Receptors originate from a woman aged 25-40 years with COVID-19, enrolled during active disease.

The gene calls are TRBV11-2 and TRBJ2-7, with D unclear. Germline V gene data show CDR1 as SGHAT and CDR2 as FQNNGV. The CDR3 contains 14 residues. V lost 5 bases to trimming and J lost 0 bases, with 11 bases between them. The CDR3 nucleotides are TGTGCCAGCAGCCCCCTGGCAGGCTCCTACGAGCAGTACTTC. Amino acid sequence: CASSPLAGSYEQYF.

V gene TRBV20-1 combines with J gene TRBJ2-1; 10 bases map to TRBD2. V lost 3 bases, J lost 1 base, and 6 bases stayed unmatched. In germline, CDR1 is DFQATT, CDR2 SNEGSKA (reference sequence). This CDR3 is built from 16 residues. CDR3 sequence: CSASPSGGPSYNEQFF. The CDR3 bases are TGCAGTGCTAGTCCTAGCGGGGGACCGTCCTACAATGAGCAGTTCTTC.

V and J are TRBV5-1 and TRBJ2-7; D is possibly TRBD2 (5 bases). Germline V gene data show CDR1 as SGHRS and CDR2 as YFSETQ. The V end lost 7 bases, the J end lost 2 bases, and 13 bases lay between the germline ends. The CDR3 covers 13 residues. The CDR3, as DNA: TGCGCCAGCGCGCCGGGGTTGACCTACGAGCAGTACTTC. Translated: CASAPGLTYEQYF.